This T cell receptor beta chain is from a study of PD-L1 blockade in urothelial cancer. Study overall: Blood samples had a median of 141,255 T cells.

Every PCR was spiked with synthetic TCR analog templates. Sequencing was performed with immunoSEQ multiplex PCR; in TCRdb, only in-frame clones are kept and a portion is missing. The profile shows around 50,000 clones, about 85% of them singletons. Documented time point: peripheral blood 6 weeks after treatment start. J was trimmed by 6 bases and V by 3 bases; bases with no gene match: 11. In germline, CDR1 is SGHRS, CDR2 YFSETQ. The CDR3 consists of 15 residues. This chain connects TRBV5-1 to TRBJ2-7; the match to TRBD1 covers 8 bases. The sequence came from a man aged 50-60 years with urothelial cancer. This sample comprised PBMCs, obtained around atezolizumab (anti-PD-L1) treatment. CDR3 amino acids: CASSWGTGDWSEQYF. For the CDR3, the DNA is TGCGCCAGCAGCTGGGGGACAGGCGATTGGAGCGAGCAGTACTTC. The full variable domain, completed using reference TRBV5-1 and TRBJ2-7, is KAGVTQTPRYLIKTRGQQVTLSCSPISGHRSVSWYQQTPGQGLQFLFEYFSETQRNKGNFPGRFSGRQFSNSRSEMNVSTLELGDSALYLCASSWGTGDWSEQYFGPGTRLTVT.